The T cell receptor beta chain described here comes from a study of T cells in Graves' hyperthyroidism and ophthalmopathy. Researchers took RNA transcripts and amplified the TCR beta CDR3 regions from them. The HTBI primer set served for first-round RT-PCR of the TCR CDR3. TCRdb reprocessed the multiplex PCR reads with MiXCR, giving one entry per CDR3 protein. Of some 770,000 distinct CDR3 sequences in the sample, about 15% were seen once. Concerning this clonotype itself: Possible read error: a much larger clone is one base away.

This CDR3 spans 13 amino acids. Germline V gives CDR1 MDHEN, CDR2 SYDVKM. V lost 7 bases, J lost 5 bases, and 11 bases lay in between. Source material: blood. V gene TRBV28 combines with J gene TRBJ1-4, with D unclear. The clonotype was recovered from a man aged 18 to 35 with Graves' hyperthyroidism. The CDR3 sequence is CASNLGWNEKLFF. The DNA for the CDR3 is TGTGCCAGCAATTTGGGTTGGAATGAAAAACTGTTTTTT.